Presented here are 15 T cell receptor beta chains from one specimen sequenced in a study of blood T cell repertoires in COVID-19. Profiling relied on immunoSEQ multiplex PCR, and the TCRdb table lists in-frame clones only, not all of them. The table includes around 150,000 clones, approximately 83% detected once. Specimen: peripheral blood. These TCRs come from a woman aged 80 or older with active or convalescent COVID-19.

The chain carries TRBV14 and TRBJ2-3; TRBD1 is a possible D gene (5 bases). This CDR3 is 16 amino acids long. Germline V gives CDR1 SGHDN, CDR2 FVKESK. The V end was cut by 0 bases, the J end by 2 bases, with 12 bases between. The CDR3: CASSQDAGLTTDTQYF. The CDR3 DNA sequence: TGTGCCAGCAGCCAAGACGCAGGGCTTACCACAGATACGCAGTATTTT.

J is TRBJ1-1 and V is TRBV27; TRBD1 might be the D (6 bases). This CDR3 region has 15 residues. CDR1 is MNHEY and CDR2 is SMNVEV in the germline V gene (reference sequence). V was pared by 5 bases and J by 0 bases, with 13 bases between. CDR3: CASSPTGTMNTEAFF. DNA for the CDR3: TGTGCCAGCAGTCCTACAGGGACCATGAACACTGAAGCTTTCTTT.

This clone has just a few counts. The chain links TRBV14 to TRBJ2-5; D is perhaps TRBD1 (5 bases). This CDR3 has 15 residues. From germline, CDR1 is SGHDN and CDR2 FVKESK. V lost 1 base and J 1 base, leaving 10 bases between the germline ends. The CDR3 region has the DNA TGTGCCAGCAGCCAAGGGGGCCTTTTCCAAGAGACCCAGTACTTC. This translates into CASSQGGLFQETQYF.

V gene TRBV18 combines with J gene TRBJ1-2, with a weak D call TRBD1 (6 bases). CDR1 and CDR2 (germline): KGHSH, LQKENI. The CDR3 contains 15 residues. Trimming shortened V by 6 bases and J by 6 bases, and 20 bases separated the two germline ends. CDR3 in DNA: TGTGCCAGCTCGCAGTCCCAGGGGAGCCTGGATGGCTACACCTTC. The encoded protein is CASSQSQGSLDGYTF.

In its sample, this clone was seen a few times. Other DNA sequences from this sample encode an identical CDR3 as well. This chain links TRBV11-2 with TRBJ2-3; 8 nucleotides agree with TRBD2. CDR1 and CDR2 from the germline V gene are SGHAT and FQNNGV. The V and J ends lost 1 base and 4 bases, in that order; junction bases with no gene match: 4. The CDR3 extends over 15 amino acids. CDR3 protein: CASSLAGGRPDTQYF. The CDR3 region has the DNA TGTGCCAGCAGCTTAGCGGGGGGGCGTCCAGATACGCAGTATTTT. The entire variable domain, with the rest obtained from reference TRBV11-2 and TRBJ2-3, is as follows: EAGVAQSPRYKIIEKRQSVAFWCNPISGHATLYWYQQILGQGPKLLIQFQNNGVVDDSQLPKDRFSAERLKGVDSTLKIQPAKLEDSAVYLCASSLAGGRPDTQYFGPGTRLTVL.

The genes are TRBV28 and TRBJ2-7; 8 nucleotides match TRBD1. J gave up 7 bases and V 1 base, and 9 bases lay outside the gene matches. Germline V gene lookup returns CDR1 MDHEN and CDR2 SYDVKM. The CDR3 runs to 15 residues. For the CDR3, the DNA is TGTGCCAGCAGTTTATATCAGGGGGCGATAGGGGAGCAGTACTTC. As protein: CASSLYQGAIGEQYF.

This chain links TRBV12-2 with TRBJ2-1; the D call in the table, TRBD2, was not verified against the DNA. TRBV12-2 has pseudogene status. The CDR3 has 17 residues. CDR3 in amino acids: CASRLGHLAGYYNEQFF. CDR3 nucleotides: TGTGCAAGTCGCTTAGGCCATCTAGCGGGGTACTACAATGAGCAGTTCTTC.

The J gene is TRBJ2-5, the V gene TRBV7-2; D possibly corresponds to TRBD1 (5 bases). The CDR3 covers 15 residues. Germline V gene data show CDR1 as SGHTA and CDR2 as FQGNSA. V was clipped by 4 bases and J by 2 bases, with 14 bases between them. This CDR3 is CASSSGAGIQETQYF. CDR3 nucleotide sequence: TGTGCCAGCAGCTCTGGGGCCGGTATACAAGAGACCCAGTACTTC.

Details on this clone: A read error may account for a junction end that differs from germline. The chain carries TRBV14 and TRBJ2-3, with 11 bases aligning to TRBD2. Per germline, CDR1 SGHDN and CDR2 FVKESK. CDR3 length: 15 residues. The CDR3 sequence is CASSPLAGGPDAQYF. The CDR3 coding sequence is TGTGCCAGCAGCCCCTTAGCGGGGGGGCCAGATGCGCAGTATTTT. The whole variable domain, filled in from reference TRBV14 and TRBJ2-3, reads EAGVTQFPSHSVIEKGQTVTLRCDPISGHDNLYWYRRVMGKEIKFLLHFVKESKQDESGMPNNRFLAERTGGTYSTLKVQPAELEDSGVYFCASSPLAGGPDAQYFGPGTRLTVL.

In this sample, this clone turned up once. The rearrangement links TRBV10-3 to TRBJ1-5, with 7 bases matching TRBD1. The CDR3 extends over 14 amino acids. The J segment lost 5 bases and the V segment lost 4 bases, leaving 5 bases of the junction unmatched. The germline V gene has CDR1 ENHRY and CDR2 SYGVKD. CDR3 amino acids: CAISADRMYQPQHF. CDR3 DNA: TGTGCCATCAGTGCGGACAGGATGTATCAGCCCCAGCATTTT.

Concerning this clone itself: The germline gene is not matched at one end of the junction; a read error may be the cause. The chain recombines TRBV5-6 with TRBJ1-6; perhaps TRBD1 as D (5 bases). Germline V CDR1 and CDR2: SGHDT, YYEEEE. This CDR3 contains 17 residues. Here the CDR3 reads CARSPGGGYSYNSPLHF. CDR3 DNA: TGTGCCCGCAGCCCGGGGGGGGGATATTCCTATAATTCACCCCTCCACTTT.

CDR3 region: CASNLGGFSNQPQHF. CDR3 nucleotide sequence: TGTGCCAGTAACCTAGGGGGTTTTAGCAATCAGCCCCAGCATTTT. The chain employs TRBV19 and TRBJ1-5; D perhaps matches TRBD1 (6 bases). The CDR3 has 15 residues. Trimming took off 7 bases at V and 0 bases at J, with 13 bases between the two ends. Germline values: CDR1 LNHDA, CDR2 SQIVND (reference sequence).

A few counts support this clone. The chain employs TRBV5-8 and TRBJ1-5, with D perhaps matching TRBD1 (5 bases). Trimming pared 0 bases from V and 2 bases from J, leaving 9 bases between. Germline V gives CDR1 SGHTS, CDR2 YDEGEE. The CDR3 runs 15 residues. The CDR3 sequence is CASSLARVRNQPQHF. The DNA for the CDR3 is TGTGCCAGCAGCTTGGCCAGGGTTCGCAATCAGCCCCAGCATTTT.

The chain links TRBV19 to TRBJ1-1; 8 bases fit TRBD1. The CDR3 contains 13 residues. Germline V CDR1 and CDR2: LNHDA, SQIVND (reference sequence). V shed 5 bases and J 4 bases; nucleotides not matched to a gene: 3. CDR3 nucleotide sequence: TGTGCCAGTAGTCAGGGGGCTAGCACTGAAGCTTTCTTT. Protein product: CASSQGASTEAFF.

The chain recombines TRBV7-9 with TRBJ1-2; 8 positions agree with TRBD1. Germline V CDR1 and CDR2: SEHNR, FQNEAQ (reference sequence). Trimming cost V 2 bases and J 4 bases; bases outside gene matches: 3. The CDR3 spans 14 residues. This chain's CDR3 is CASSLTGGLYGYTF. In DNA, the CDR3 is TGTGCCAGCAGCTTAACAGGGGGTCTCTATGGCTACACCTTC.